Listed below are T cell receptor beta chains from one sample, sequenced in a study of blood T cells in healthy people across ages. MiXCR, applied by TCRdb to the 5' RACE reads, yields one record per CDR3 protein. The table includes 920,000 or so distinct CDR3 sequences, 45% detected once. Sequenced sample: blood. The origin of the receptors is an older woman in good health. The conserved cysteine and the conserved F or W are not part of the CDR3 here. Fields, in order: V gene, J gene, CDR3 protein.

TRBV7-6	TRBJ2-1	ASSLNRGTYNEQF
TRBV9	TRBJ2-3	ASSARAGGPTDTQY
TRBV12-3/TRBV12-4	TRBJ1-3	ASSRTGYGNTIY
TRBV3-1	TRBJ2-5	ASSQSLVRETQY
TRBV20-1	TRBJ2-7	SARPSRSSYEQY
TRBV6-2/TRBV6-3	TRBJ1-5	ATTGQGNQPQH
TRBV6-6	TRBJ1-4	ASSPPGATNEKLF
TRBV20-1	TRBJ1-2	GAQPVTEPNYGYT
TRBV7-9	TRBJ2-1	ASSQDQGNRWYNEQF
TRBV6-2/TRBV6-3	TRBJ2-3	ASSDGGGVSDTQY
TRBV5-1	TRBJ2-5	ASSLMPGQGSPPQETQY
TRBV29-1	TRBJ2-5	SVETGGDYIQETQY
TRBV12-3/TRBV12-4	TRBJ2-1	ASSLPRVGVERPF